Each of the 8 T cell receptor beta chains below was sequenced from the same sample in a study of cytomegalovirus exposure and HLA in healthy donors. A multiplex PCR was run with 60 Vbeta primers and 13 Jbeta primers. Method: immunoSEQ multiplex PCR; TCRdb's copy keeps in-frame clones and lacks some. The sample contains tens of thousands of clones, approximately 80% of which appear only once. Material for sequencing was PBMCs. These receptors were collected from a male donor in good health and CMV-seronegative.

This chain uses TRBV2 with TRBJ1-2, with 8 bases aligning to TRBD1. Germline V gene data show CDR1 as SNHLY and CDR2 as FYNNEI. The length of the CDR3 is 16 residues. Trimming removed 6 bases from V and 4 bases from J; junction bases left unmatched: 13. The CDR3 reads CASSQKGQEIGYGYTF. CDR3 nucleotides: TGTGCCAGCAGCCAAAAGGGACAGGAAATCGGCTATGGCTACACCTTC.

The chain carries TRBV30 and TRBJ2-5; 11 nucleotides line up with TRBD2. With V trimmed by 7 bases and J by 4 bases, 8 bases remained unmatched. The germline CDR1 and CDR2 sequences are GTSNPN and SVGIG (reference sequence). This CDR3 has 14 residues. The CDR3 bases are TGTGCCTCCACCGGTAGCGGGGGGGTAGAGACCCAGTACTTC. Its translation is CASTGSGGVETQYF. Combining the CDR3 with reference TRBV30 and TRBJ2-5 gives the whole variable domain SQTIHQWPATLVQPVGSPLSLECTVEGTSNPNLYWYRQAAGRGLQLLFYSVGIGQISSEVPQNLSASRPQDRQFILSSKKLLLSDSGFYLCASTGSGGVETQYFGPGTRLLVL.

The chain is built from TRBV2 and TRBJ2-5; D gene ambiguous. The J call is doubtful: the DNA matches TRBJ2-7 better. Germline V CDR1 and CDR2: SNHLY, FYNNEI. This CDR3 region has 13 residues. The CDR3 sequence is CASRASHSYEQYF. CDR3 coding DNA: TGTGCCAGCAGGGCTAGTCATTCCTACGAGCAGTACTTC.

In regard to this clone: The sample holds other DNA sequences that translate to the same CDR3. The chain employs TRBV6-1 and TRBJ1-4; D possibly corresponds to TRBD1 (5 bases). The CDR3 length is 14 residues. Germline CDR1 and CDR2: MNHNS and SASEGT. V shed 5 bases and J shed 5 bases, with 12 bases lying between them. CDR3: CASSSGLANEKLFF. CDR3 in DNA: TGTGCCAGCAGTTCAGGGCTGGCCAATGAAAAACTGTTTTTT.

The J gene is TRBJ2-5, the V gene TRBV4-1; 9 bases align to TRBD1. In germline, CDR1 is MGHRA, CDR2 YSYEKL. Trimming at V came to 3 bases and at J to 4 bases, leaving 6 bases not matched to a gene. The CDR3 is made up of 15 amino acids. CDR3 protein: CASSQRTGATETQYF. The CDR3 DNA reads as TGCGCCAGCAGCCAGAGGACAGGGGCCACAGAGACCCAGTACTTC.

J is TRBJ1-1 and V is TRBV7-9; 7 nucleotides line up with TRBD1. Germline-derived CDR1 and CDR2 are SEHNR and FQNEAQ (reference sequence). V shed 3 bases, J shed 4 bases, and the junction held 8 bases outside the gene matches. This CDR3 is built from 15 residues. The CDR3: CASSFVDRAGTEAFF. CDR3 coding DNA: TGTGCCAGCAGCTTCGTTGACAGGGCGGGCACTGAAGCTTTCTTT.

This rearrangement joins TRBV30 to TRBJ1-2; TRBD1 might be the D (5 bases). The CDR3 has 14 amino acids. Germline-derived CDR1 and CDR2 are GTSNPN and SVGIG (reference sequence). V was cut by 2 bases and J by 3 bases, with 13 bases left in between. The CDR3 spells CAWSSFREDYGYTF. The CDR3 DNA sequence: TGTGCCTGGAGTTCTTTCAGGGAAGACTATGGCTACACCTTC.

This chain joins TRBV7-9 and TRBJ2-6, with unresolved D. The CDR3 is made up of 12 amino acids. The V gene's germline CDR1 is SEHNR and CDR2 FQNEAQ (reference sequence). Trimming took off 8 bases at V and 2 bases at J, with 4 bases between the two ends. The CDR3: CASPTGANVLTF. The CDR3 DNA is TGTGCCAGCCCAACTGGGGCCAACGTCCTGACTTTC. Using reference TRBV7-9 and TRBJ2-6 for the parts outside the CDR3, the full variable domain is DTGVSQNPRHKITKRGQNVTFRCDPISEHNRLYWYRQTLGQGPEFLTYFQNEAQLEKSRLLSDRFSAERPKGSFSTLEIQRTEQGDSAMYLCASPTGANVLTFGAGSRLTVL.